This TCR beta chain originates from a study of regulatory T cells in long-lasting Graves disease. With 6 bases removed from V and 6 bases from J, the gap between germline ends came to 13 bases. CDR1 and CDR2 (germline): KGHSH, LQKENI. The CDR3 totals 13 residues. For TCR beta, libraries came from iRepertoire HTBI primers and Arm-PCR of CDR3 regions. MiXCR, run by TCRdb on the multiplex PCR reads, gives a single entry per CDR3 protein. Here the sample spans around 420,000 distinct CDR3 sequences, about a sixth being singletons. Time point indicated: newly diagnosed GD, antithyroid drugs for less than 3 months. Isolated PBMC RNA provided the starting material for the TCR library. General study findings and limits: TCR diversity was lower in persistent than newly diagnosed Graves' disease. Segments TRBV28, TRBJ1-2 and TRBJ2-5 showed preferential usage in persistent disease. The persistent group shared around 3,000 public clonotypes, more than the approximately 970 shared by new patients.

This clonotype was found many times. Its antigen is not identified. The sequenced sample was peripheral blood mononuclear cells (PBMCs), obtained at new diagnosis, from a patient treated with antithyroid drugs. This rearrangement joins TRBV18 to TRBJ2-3, with D maybe TRBD1 (5 bases). The receptor comes from a female donor with Graves disease. CDR3 nucleotides: TGTGCCAGCTCCCCTACGGACATCGATACGCAGTATTTT. Encoded protein: CASSPTDIDTQYF.